The entry below describes one T cell receptor (beta chain). This clonotype was seen at least ten times. Its antigen remains undetermined. The record has no base qualities; no much larger clone is one base away. A patient counted as having stable Graves' hyperthyroidism if no progression to ophthalmopathy occurred over 18 months of follow-up. Hyperthyroidism patients were newly diagnosed, with disease duration under 2 months, and aged 18 to 65 years. Patients with uncontrolled infections, other autoimmune diseases, pregnancy or lactation were excluded. Clinical symptoms, serum thyroxine and TRAb, thyroid ultrasound, and orbital computed tomography formed the basis for the diagnoses. PBMCs were separated from roughly 9.3 ml of fresh peripheral blood using Ficoll-Paque density gradient centrifugation. Trizol reagent was used to extract total RNA, and RNA quality was then checked on an Agilent 2100 Bioanalyzer.

This record belongs to a study of T cells in Graves' hyperthyroidism and ophthalmopathy (dated by TCRdb to about 2019). In the study overall: Peripheral blood was sampled at the time of initial diagnosis, prior to any treatment. Following sampling, methimazole starting at 30 mg daily was given to hyperthyroidism patients, and high-dose intravenous methylprednisolone was given to ophthalmopathy patients. The paper reports TCR Vbeta CDR3 sequencing of about 140 peripheral blood samples: approximately 41 ophthalmopathy, over 70 hyperthyroidism and roughly 17 progressor patients. For training and testing, the 100 or so patients in the discovery cohort were randomly divided in a 7:3 ratio. An independent validation cohort of about 20 hyperthyroidism patients and approximately 15 patients who later progressed to ophthalmopathy tested prospective prediction of ophthalmopathy. Thyroid tissue and blood T-cell repertoires from over 5 Graves' hyperthyroidism patients were also compared in the study. A discovery cohort of about a hundred patients, approximately 45 with Graves' ophthalmopathy and 57 with stable Graves' hyperthyroidism, was used to find distinguishing TCR V-J signatures. The research as a whole found: In cross-validation, a model built on a 13 V-J signature told ophthalmopathy apart from stable hyperthyroidism with approximately 90% sensitivity and about 81% specificity, and in testing the same model reached 80%/75%. During validation, the model predicted progression to ophthalmopathy a median of approximately 6.5 months ahead of onset, with around 65% sensitivity and roughly 75% specificity. Blood samples also contained most of the expanded thyroid clonotypes (frequency above 0.001), which suggests that blood repertoires may reflect thyroid immune responses. No statistical method was used to fix the sample size in advance, and group allocation was not hidden from the investigators.

TCR beta CDR3 regions were amplified from RNA transcripts. A first-round RT-PCR of the TCR CDR3 used the HTBI primer set with the Qiagen OneStep RT-PCR kit. Libraries were constructed in a second round of multiplex PCR, after which size selection and purification were carried out. Sequencing of the libraries was done on an Illumina HiSeq2000 using paired-end 100 bp reads. Per the original workflow: SOAPnuke was used to process the raw data, throwing out any read that contained adapters or uncalled bases, had a mean Phred below 15, or lacked an exact constant-primer or identifier match. COPE v1.2.5 was used to merge the high-quality paired reads, and each unique nucleotide sequence was defined as a clonotype. Clonotypes were aligned to IMGT TRBV, TRBD and TRBJ reference segments using MiTCR v1.1. Analysis was restricted to V-J combinations with a frequency above 0.0001, which covered over 98% of repertoires. A TCS score was defined as the ratio of F50 (clonal expansion) to E x V (chaos), with BLOSUM62-based TCRdist applied between CDR3 peptides within each V-J. Welch's t-statistics and random forest reduced fewer than 600 V-J features to around 14, which were used in a naive Bayes classifier (R e1071). TCRdb trimmed public reads at Q25 via fastp, called clones via MiXCR and kept in-frame beta chains. Entries are consolidated by CDR3 protein sequence, retaining the most common genes and DNA. The V and J calls come from TCRdb's annotation, not from the publication. In this sample the table shows around 300,000 distinct CDR3 sequences, roughly 13% of which occur a single time. The ten most abundant clones make up approximately 7.9% of the sample.

This TCR came from a middle-aged woman with Graves' hyperthyroidism. Sequenced sample: blood.

The DNA reads as follows: TGTGCTAGTGGCCCCGGTCGGGGGAGGGAGACCCAGTACTTC. It specifies CASGPGRGRETQYF. The sequence is built from TRBV12-5 and TRBJ2-5; D gene: possibly TRBD2, on 6 matching bases. Reading from cysteine to phenylalanine, the CDR3 counts 14 amino acids. Of the read, only the CDR3 DNA is kept; its 42 bases are in frame from base 1. V gives up 6 bases and J gives up 5 bases, and the segment between their germline ends measures 16 bases. The germline V gene gives CDR1 as LGHNT and CDR2 as FRNRAP. This CDR3, with the reference TRBV12-5 and TRBJ2-5 proteins standing in past its ends, gives the full variable domain DARVTQTPRHKVTEMGQEVTMRCQPILGHNTVFWYRQTMMQGLELLAYFRNRAPLDDSGMPKDRFSAEMPDATLATLKIQPSEPRDSAVYFCASGPGRGRETQYFGPGTRLLVL.